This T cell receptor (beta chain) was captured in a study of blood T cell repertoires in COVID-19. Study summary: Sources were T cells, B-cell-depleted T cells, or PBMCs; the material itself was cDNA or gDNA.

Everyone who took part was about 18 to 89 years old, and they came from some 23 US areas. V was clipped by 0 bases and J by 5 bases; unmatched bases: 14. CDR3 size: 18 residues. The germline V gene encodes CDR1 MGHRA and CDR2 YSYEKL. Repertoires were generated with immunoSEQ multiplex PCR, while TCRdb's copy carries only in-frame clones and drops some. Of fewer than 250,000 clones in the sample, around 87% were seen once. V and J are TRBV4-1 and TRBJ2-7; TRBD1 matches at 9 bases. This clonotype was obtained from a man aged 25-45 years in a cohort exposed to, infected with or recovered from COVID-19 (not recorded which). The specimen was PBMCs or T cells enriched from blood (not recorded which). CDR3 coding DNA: TGCGCCAGCAGCCAAGATCTACCCCCGGACAGGGGTATCAACGAGCAGTACTTC. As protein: CASSQDLPPDRGINEQYF.